The source of this T cell receptor (beta chain) is a study of breast tumors, draining lymph nodes, adjacent tissues. Breast cancer patients provided tissue from their axillary draining lymph nodes. TCRdb independently ran MiXCR on the multiplex PCR reads; one entry per CDR3 protein. The table records about 180,000 distinct CDR3 sequences, approximately 30% of them present only once. With 3 bases removed from V and 2 bases from J, the gap between germline ends came to 11 bases. The CDR3 has 14 amino acids. Looked up from germline, CDR1 is SGHRS and CDR2 is YFSETQ. The rearrangement uses TRBV5-1 and TRBJ2-5; D call uncertain. Sequencing input: axillary lymph node tissue. The TCR originated in a female donor with breast cancer. Some clones in this sample may be carry-over from other donors' samples. The CDR3 nucleotides read TGCGCCAGCAGCTCCCTCCCTGGGCAAGAGACCCAGTACTTC. Protein: CASSSLPGQETQYF.